This T cell receptor (beta chain) was recorded in a study of T cell changes during pregnancy in multiple sclerosis. Method: immunoSEQ multiplex PCR; TCRdb's copy keeps in-frame clones and lacks some. The sample holds about 58,000 clones, about 90% seen once. Trimming took off 0 bases at V and 2 bases at J, with 8 bases between the two ends. This CDR3 has 15 amino acids. CDR1 is GTSNPN and CDR2 is SVGIG in the germline V gene (reference sequence). This clone was recorded once. Sequenced here: CD4+ T cells from peripheral blood mononuclear cells, sampled after pregnancy. The chain combines TRBV30 with TRBJ2-6, with D possibly matching TRBD1 (6 bases). The sequence was obtained from a female donor in good health, enrolled as a control in a pregnancy study. The CDR3 here is CAWSVGGAGANVLTF. CDR3 in DNA: TGTGCCTGGAGTGTTGGGGGCGCTGGGGCCAACGTCCTGACTTTC.